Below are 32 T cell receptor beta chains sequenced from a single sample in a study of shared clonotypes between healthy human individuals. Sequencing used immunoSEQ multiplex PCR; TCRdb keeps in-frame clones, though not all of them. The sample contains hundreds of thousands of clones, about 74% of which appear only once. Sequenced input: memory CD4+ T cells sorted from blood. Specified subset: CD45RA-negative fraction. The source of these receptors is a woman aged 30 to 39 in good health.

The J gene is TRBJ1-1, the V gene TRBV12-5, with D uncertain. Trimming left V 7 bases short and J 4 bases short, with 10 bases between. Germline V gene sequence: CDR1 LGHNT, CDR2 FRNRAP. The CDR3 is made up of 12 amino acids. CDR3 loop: CASAEGFTEAFF. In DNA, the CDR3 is TGTGCTAGTGCCGAAGGGTTCACTGAAGCTTTCTTT.

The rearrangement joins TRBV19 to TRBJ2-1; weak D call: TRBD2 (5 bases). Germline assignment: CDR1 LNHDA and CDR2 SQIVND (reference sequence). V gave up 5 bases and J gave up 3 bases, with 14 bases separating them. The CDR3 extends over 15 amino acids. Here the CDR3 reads CASSVTKLNYNEQFF. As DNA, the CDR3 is TGTGCCAGTAGTGTGACTAAACTGAACTACAATGAGCAGTTCTTC.

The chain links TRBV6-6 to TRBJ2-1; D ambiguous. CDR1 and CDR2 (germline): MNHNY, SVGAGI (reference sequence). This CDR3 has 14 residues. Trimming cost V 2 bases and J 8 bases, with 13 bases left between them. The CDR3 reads CASSYRPEVDEQFF. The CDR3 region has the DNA TGTGCCAGCAGTTACAGGCCAGAAGTGGATGAGCAGTTCTTC.

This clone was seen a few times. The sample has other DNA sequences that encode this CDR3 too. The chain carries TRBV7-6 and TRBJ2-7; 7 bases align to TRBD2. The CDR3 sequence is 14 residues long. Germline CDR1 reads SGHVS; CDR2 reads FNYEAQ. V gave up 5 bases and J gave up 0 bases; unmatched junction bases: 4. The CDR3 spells CASSPQRDSYEQYF. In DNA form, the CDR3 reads TGTGCCAGCAGCCCCCAGCGGGACTCCTACGAGCAGTACTTC.

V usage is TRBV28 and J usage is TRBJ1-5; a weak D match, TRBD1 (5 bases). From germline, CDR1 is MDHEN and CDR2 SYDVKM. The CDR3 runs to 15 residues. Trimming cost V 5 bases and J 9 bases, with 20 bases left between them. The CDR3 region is CASSAIPIQGGPQHF. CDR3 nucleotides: TGTGCCAGCAGTGCCATTCCAATTCAGGGAGGGCCCCAGCATTTT.

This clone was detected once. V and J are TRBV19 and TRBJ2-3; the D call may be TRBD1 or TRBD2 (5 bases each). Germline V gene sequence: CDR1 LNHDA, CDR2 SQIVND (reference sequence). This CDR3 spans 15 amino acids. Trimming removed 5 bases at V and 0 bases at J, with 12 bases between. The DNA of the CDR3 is TGTGCCAGTAGTTTGGGACGGGGAAGCACAGATACGCAGTATTTT. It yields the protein CASSLGRGSTDTQYF. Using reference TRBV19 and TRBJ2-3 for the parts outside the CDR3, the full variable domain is DGGITQSPKYLFRKEGQNVTLSCEQNLNHDAMYWYRQDPGQGLRLIYYSQIVNDFQKGDIAEGYSVSREKKESFPLTVTSAQKNPTAFYLCASSLGRGSTDTQYFGPGTRLTVL.

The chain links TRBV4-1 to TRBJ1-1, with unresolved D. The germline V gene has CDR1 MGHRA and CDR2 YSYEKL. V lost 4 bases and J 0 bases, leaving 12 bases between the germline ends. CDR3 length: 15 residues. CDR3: CASSPAGRLNTEAFF. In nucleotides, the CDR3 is TGCGCCAGCAGCCCAGCTGGTCGGTTGAACACTGAAGCTTTCTTT.

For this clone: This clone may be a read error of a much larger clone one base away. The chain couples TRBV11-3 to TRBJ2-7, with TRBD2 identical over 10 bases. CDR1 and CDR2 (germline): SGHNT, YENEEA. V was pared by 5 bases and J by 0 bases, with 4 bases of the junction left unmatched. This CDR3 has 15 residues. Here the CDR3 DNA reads TGTGCCAGCAGCCCCGGACTAGCGGACTCCTACGAGCAGTACTTC. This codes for CASSPGLADSYEQYF.

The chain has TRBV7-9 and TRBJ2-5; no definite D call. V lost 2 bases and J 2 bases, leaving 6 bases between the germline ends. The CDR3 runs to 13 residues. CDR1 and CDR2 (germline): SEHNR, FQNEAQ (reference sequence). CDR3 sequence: CASSLPPQETQYF. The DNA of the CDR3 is TGTGCCAGCAGCTTACCCCCTCAAGAGACCCAGTACTTC. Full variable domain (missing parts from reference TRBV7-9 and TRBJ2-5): DTGVSQNPRHKITKRGQNVTFRCDPISEHNRLYWYRQTLGQGPEFLTYFQNEAQLEKSRLLSDRFSAERPKGSFSTLEIQRTEQGDSAMYLCASSLPPQETQYFGPGTRLLVL.

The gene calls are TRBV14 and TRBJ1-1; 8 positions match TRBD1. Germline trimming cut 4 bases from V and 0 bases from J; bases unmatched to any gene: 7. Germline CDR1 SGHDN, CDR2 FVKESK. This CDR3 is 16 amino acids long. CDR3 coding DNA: TGTGCCAGCAGCCCCCCGGGACAGGTCATGAACACTGAAGCTTTCTTT. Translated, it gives CASSPPGQVMNTEAFF.

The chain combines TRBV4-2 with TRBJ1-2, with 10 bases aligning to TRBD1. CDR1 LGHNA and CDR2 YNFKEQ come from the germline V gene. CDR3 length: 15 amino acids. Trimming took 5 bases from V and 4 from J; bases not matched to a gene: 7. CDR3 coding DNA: TGTGCCAGCAGCTTAAGTGGGACAGGGGTCTATGGCTACACCTTC. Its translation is CASSLSGTGVYGYTF.

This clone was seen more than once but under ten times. The CDR3 loop is CASTGQAGTGELFF. The CDR3 coding sequence is TGCGCCAGCACGGGGCAGGCGGGCACCGGGGAGCTGTTTTTT. The chain combines TRBV10-2 with TRBJ2-2; possibly TRBD1 or TRBD2 for D (5 bases each). CDR3 length equals 14 residues. The germline CDR1 and CDR2 sequences are WSHSY and SAAADI. Deletions cut 7 bases from V and 4 bases from J, with 13 bases between.

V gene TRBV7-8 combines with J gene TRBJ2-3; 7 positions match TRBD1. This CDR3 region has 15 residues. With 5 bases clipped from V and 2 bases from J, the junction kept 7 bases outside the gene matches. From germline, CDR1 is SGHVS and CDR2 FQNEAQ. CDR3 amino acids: CASSERGLNTDTQYF. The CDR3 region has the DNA TGTGCCAGCAGCGAAAGGGGGCTCAACACAGATACGCAGTATTTT.

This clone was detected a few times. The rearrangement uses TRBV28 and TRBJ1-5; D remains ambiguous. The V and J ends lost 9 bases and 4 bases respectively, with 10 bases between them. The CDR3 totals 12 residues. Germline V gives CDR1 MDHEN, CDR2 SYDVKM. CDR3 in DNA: TGTGCCAGTCGCCCATTGAATCAGCCCCAGCATTTT. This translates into CASRPLNQPQHF.

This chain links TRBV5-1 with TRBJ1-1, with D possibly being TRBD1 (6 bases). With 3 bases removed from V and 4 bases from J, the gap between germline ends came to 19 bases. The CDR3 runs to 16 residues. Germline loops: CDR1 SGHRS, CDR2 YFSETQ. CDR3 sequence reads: CASSSNTQGGGTEAFF. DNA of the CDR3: TGCGCCAGCAGCTCCAACACACAGGGCGGGGGCACTGAAGCTTTCTTT. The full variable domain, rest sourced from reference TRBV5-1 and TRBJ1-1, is KAGVTQTPRYLIKTRGQQVTLSCSPISGHRSVSWYQQTPGQGLQFLFEYFSETQRNKGNFPGRFSGRQFSNSRSEMNVSTLELGDSALYLCASSSNTQGGGTEAFFGQGTRLTVV.

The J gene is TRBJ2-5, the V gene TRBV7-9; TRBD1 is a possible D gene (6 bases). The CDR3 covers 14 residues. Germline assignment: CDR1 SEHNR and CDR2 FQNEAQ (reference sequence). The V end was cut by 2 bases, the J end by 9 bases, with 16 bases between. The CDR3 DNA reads TGTGCCAGCAGCTTAAGGGCTCCTAAGGGGGCCCAGTACTTC. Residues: CASSLRAPKGAQYF.

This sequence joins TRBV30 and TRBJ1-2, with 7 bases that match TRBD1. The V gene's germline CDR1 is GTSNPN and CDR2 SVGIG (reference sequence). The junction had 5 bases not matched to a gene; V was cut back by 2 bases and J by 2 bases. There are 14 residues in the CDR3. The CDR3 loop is CAWSTGTVNYGYTF. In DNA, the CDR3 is TGTGCCTGGAGTACCGGGACAGTAAACTATGGCTACACCTTC.

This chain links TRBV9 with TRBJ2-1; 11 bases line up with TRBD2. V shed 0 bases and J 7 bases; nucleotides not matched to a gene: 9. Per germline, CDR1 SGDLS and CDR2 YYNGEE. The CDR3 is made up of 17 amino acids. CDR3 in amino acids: CASSVGTSGSSKNEQFF. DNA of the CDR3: TGTGCCAGCAGCGTAGGCACTAGCGGGAGTAGTAAGAATGAGCAGTTCTTC.

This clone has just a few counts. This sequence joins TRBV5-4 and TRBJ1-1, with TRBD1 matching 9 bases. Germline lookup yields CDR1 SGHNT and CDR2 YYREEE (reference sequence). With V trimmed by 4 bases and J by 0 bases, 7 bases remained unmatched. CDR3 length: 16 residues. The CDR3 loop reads CASSIRDRDMNTEAFF. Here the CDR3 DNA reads TGTGCCAGCAGCATCCGGGACAGGGACATGAACACTGAAGCTTTCTTT.

CDR3 coding DNA: TGTGCCAGCAGCTTCCTAGGGGAAACGAGTGGCTACACCTTC. The encoded protein is CASSFLGETSGYTF. The J gene is TRBJ1-2, the V gene TRBV5-5; D is perhaps TRBD1 (5 bases). The germline V gene encodes CDR1 SGHKS and CDR2 YYEKEE (reference sequence). The CDR3 sequence is 14 residues long. V was clipped by 2 bases and J by 7 bases, with 15 bases between them.

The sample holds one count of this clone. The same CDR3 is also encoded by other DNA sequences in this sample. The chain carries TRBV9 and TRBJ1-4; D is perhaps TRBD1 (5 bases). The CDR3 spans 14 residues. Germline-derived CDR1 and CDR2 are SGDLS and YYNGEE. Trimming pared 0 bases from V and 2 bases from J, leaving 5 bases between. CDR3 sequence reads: CASSVGGTNEKLFF. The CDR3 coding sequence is TGTGCCAGCAGCGTAGGGGGGACTAATGAAAAACTGTTTTTT.

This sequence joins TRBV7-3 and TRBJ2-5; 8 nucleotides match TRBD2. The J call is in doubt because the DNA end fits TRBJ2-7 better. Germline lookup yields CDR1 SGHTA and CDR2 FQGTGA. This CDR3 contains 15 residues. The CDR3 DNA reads TGTGCCAGCAGCTTATTAGCGGGATCTTCCTACGAGCAGTACTTC. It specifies CASSLLAGSSYEQYF.

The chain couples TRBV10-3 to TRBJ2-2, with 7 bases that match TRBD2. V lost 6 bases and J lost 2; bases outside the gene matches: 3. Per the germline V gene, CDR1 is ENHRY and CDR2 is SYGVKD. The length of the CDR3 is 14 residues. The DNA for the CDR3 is TGTGCCATCAGGGCGGGACTAAACACCGGGGAGCTGTTTTTT. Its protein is CAIRAGLNTGELFF.

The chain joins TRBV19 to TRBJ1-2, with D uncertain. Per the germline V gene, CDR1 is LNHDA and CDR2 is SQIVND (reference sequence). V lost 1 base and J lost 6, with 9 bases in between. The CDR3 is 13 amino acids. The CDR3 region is CASSIVTGHGYTF. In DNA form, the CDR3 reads TGTGCCAGTAGTATAGTGACCGGGCATGGCTACACCTTC.

The CDR3 here is CASSIQGVRSEAFF. CDR3 in DNA: TGTGCCAGTAGTATTCAAGGGGTGCGCTCTGAAGCTTTCTTT. The rearrangement uses TRBV19 and TRBJ1-1; tentative D call: TRBD1 (5 bases). V dropped 3 bases and J dropped 6 bases, with 14 bases sitting between them. The germline CDR1 and CDR2 sequences are LNHDA and SQIVND (reference sequence). The CDR3 totals 14 residues.

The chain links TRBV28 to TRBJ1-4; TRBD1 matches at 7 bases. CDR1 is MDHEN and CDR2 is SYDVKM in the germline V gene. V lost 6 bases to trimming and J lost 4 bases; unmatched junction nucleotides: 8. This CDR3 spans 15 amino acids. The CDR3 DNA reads TGTGCCAGCAGAAGGGCTTACAGGGGTAATGAAAAACTGTTTTTT. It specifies CASRRAYRGNEKLFF.

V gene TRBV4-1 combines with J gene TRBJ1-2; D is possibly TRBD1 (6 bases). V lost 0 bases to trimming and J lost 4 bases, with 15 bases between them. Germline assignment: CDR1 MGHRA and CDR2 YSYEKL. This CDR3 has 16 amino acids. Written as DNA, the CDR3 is TGCGCCAGCAGCCAAGAATCTCGGGGGCCTATCTATGGCTACACCTTC. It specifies CASSQESRGPIYGYTF.

The CDR3 sequence is CASRKSGSNTEAFF. In DNA, the CDR3 is TGCGCCAGCAGGAAATCAGGGTCGAACACTGAAGCTTTCTTT. V and J are TRBV10-2 and TRBJ1-1; D may be TRBD1 (5 bases). This CDR3 is 14 amino acids long. The germline V and J ends were trimmed by 6 bases and 1 base, with 12 bases remaining between them. CDR1 is WSHSY, CDR2 SAAADI, per germline.

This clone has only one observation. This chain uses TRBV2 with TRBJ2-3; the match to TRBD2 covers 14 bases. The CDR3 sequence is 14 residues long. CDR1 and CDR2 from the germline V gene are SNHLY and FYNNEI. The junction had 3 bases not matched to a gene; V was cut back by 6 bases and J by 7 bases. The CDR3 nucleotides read TGTGCCAGCAGGGGACTAGCGGGAGTAAATACGCAGTATTTT. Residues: CASRGLAGVNTQYF.

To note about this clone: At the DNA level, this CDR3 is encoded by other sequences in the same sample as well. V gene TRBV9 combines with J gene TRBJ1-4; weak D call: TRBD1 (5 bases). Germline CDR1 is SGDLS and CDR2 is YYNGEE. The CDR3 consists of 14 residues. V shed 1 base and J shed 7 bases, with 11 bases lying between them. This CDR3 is CASSVLGHGEKLFF. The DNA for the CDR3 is TGTGCCAGCAGCGTACTTGGACATGGTGAAAAACTGTTTTTT.

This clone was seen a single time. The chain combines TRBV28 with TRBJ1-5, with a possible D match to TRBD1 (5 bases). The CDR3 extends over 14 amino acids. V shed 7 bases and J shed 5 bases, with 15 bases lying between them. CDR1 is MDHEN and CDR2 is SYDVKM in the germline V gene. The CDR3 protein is CASNLRGRYQPQHF. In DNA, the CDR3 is TGTGCCAGCAACCTAAGGGGACGCTATCAGCCCCAGCATTTT. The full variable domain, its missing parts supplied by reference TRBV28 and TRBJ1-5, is DVKVTQSSRYLVKRTGEKVFLECVQDMDHENMFWYRQDPGLGLRLIYFSYDVKMKEKGDIPEGYSVSREKKERFSLILESASTNQTSMYLCASNLRGRYQPQHFGDGTRLSIL.

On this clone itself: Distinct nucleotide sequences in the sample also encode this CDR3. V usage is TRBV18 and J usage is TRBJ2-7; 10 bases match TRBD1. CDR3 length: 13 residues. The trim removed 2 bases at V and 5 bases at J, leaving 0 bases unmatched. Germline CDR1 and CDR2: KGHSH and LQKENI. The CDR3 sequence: CASSPGTGDEQYF. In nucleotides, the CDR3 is TGTGCCAGCTCACCAGGGACAGGGGACGAGCAGTACTTC.